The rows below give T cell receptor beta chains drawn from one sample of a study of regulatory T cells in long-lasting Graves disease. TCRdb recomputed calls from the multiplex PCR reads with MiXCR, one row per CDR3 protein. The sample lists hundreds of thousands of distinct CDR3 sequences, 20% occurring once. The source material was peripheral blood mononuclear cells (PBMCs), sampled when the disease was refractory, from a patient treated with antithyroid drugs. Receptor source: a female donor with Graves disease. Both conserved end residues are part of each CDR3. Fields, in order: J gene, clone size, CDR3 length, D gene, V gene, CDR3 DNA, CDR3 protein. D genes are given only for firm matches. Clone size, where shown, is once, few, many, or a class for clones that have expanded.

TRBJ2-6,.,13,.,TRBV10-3,TGTGCCATCGAAAACTCTGGGGCCAACGTCCTGACTTTC,CAIENSGANVLTF
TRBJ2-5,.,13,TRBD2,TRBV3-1,TGTGCCAGCCTACAGCGGGGTGAGGAGACCCAGTACTTC,CASLQRGEETQYF
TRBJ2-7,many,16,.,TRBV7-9,TGTGCCAGCAGCACCTGGACAGCGAGCCTCTCCTACGAGCAGTACTTC,CASSTWTASLSYEQYF
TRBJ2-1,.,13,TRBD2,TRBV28,TGTGCCAGCAGTTTTTTAGCGGGAGTTGAGCAGTTCTTC,CASSFLAGVEQFF
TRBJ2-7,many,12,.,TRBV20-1,TGCAGTGCTAGCTTCGGTGGCGACGAGCAGTACTTC,CSASFGGDEQYF
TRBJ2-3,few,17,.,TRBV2,TGTGCCAGCAAACCTGAACTGGCGGGACCAAGGGGAGATACGCAGTATTTT,CASKPELAGPRGDTQYF
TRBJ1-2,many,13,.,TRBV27,TGTGCCAGCAGTTTTGAGGGGAACTATGGCTACACCTTC,CASSFEGNYGYTF
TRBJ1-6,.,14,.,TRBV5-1,TGCGCCAGCAGCTTGACCCTCGGGGATCGACCCCTCCACTTT,CASSLTLGDRPLHF
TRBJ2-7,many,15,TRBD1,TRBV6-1,TGTGCCAGCAGACCCAGGGGACAGGGTGTGTGGGAGCAGTACTTC,CASRPRGQGVWEQYF
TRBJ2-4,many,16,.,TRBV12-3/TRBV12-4,TGTGCCAGCACCACTGGGGGGAACACAGTTTCCCACATTCAGTACTTC,CASTTGGNTVSHIQYF
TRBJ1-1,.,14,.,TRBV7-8,TGTGCCAGCAGCTCAATGACCACGAACACTGAAGCTTTCTTT,CASSSMTTNTEAFF
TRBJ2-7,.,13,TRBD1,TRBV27,TGTGCCAGCAGTTTCAACAGGGGAATCGAGCAGTACTTC,CASSFNRGIEQYF
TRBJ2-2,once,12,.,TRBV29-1,TGCAGCGTTGATAGGCAGACCGGGGAGCTGTTTTTT,CSVDRQTGELFF
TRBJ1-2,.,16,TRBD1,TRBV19,TGTGCCAGTAGTATTTTTGGACAGGGGCTTCGCGGTGGCTACACCTTC,CASSIFGQGLRGGYTF
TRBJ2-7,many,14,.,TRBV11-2,TGTGCCAGCAGCTTAGACCCGCCAATGCCCGAGCAGTACTTC,CASSLDPPMPEQYF
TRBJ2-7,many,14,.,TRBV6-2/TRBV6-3,TGTGCCAGCAGTTACGGGGGAATCCTCTACGAGCAGTACTTC,CASSYGGILYEQYF
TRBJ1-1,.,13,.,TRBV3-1,TGTGCCAGCAGCCAAGAGAATCCCCTTGAAGCTTTCTTT,CASSQENPLEAFF
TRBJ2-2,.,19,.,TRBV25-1,TGTGCCAGCAGTGATCTTATTTACCGCGGGGCGCCGAACACCGGGGAGCTGTTTTTT,CASSDLIYRGAPNTGELFF
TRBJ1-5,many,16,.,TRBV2,TGTGCCAGCAGTGCGGAAAGATCGAATAGCAATCAGCCCCAGCATTTT,CASSAERSNSNQPQHF
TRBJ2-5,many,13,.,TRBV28,TGTGCCAGCAGTTTTTCTTCACGCCCCGCCCAGTACTTC,CASSFSSRPAQYF
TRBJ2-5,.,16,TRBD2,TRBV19,TGTGCCAGTAGCAGACTAGCGGGAGGGTTTGGAGAGACCCAGTACTTC,CASSRLAGGFGETQYF
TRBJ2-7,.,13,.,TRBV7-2,.,CASSSYTFGEQYF
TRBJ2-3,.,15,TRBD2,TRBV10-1,TGCGCCAGCAGCACGACTAGCGGGATCGCAGATACGCAGTATTTT,CASSTTSGIADTQYF